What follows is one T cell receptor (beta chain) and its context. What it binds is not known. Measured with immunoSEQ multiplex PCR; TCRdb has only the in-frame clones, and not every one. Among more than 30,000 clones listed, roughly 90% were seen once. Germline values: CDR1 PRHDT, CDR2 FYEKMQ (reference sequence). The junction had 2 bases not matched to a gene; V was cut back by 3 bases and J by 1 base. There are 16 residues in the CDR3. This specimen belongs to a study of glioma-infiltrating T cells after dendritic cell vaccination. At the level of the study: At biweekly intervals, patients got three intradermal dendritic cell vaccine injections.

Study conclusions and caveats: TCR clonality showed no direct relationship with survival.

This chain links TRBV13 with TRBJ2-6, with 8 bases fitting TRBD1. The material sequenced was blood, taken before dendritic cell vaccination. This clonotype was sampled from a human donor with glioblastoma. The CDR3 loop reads CASSFRQGSGANVLTF. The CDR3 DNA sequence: TGTGCCAGCAGCTTCAGACAGGGGTCTGGGGCCAACGTCCTGACTTTC.